This T cell receptor beta chain was found in a study of blood T cell repertoires in COVID-19. Study context: Sample material is recorded as cDNA or gDNA derived from T cells, B-cell-depleted T cells, or PBMCs.

V shed 8 bases and J shed 1 base, with 23 bases lying between them. This CDR3 comprises 17 residues. The germline V gene has CDR1 LNHDA and CDR2 SQIVND (reference sequence). Per the original methods: Reference gene primer amplification gave nucleated cell count estimates. The repertoire was sequenced with immunoSEQ multiplex PCR; TCRdb's copy has only in-frame clones and lacks some. V and J calls and clone size are as listed in that table; D and trimming were resolved from the DNA. Of about 71,000 clones in the sample, about four fifths were seen once. J is TRBJ1-1 and V is TRBV19; D is possibly TRBD1 (5 bases). This clonotype was obtained from a man between 65 and 80 years old with acute or convalescent COVID-19. The material sequenced was peripheral blood. The CDR3 sequence is CASFPMGKEGPNTEAFF. The CDR3 DNA reads as TGTGCCAGTTTTCCGATGGGGAAGGAGGGGCCGAACACTGAAGCTTTCTTT.